This T cell receptor beta chain originates from a study of T cell responses to AZD1222 COVID-19 vaccine. Notes on the study in general: Spike-specific TCR breadth and depth grew following two AZD1222 doses. Donors, mostly white British, included more females; clonal diversity was possibly underestimated. At baseline, just six AZD1222 recipients tested seropositive. Close to half of spike-specific TCRs reportedly recognize unmutated variant regions.

For this clone: No antigen is known for it.

This CDR3 has 14 amino acids. Germline values: CDR1 SNHLY, CDR2 FYNNEI. The V end was cut by 7 bases, the J end by 6 bases, with 19 bases between. The data were produced by immunoSEQ multiplex PCR, yet TCRdb's version contains in-frame clones alone and is incomplete. This sample has 95,000 to 100,000 clones, with approximately 84% found just once. The clonotype comes from an adult in good health. The chain combines TRBV2 with TRBJ2-7, with D perhaps TRBD1 (6 bases). The starting material was peripheral blood, obtained on day 0 of AZD1222 vaccination. The CDR3 protein is CASKNRARGGEQYF. The CDR3 bases are TGTGCCAGCAAGAACAGGGCGAGGGGCGGCGAGCAGTACTTC.